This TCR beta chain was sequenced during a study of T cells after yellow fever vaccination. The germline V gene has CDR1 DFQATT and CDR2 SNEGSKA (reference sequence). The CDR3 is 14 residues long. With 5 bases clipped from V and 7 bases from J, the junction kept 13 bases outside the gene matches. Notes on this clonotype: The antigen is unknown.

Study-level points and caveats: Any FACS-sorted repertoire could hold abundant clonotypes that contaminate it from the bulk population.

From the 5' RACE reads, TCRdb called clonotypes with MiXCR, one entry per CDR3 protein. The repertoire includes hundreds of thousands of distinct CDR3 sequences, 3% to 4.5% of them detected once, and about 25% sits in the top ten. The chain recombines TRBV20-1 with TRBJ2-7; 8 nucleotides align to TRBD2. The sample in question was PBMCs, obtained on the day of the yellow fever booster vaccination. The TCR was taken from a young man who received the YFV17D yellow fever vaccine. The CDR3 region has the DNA TGCAGTGCTGGACCCGGGGGGGCCCTAGAGGAGCAGTACTTC. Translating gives CSAGPGGALEEQYF.